The 3 T cell receptor beta chains given below trace back to one sample, sequenced in a study of blood T cell repertoires in COVID-19 (TCRdb year 2020). Receptor libraries were prepared by the immunoSEQ multiplex PCR assay. The immuneACCESS repertoire file appears here via TCRdb, limited to in-frame rearrangements. These files lack a portion of the clones; in checked studies, under half of the deficit traces to unresolved V genes, and the cause of the others is not known. For this sample there are approximately 350,000 clones; 89% appear just once. The ten largest clonotypes hold around 3% of the sample. Input material: peripheral blood. All receptors come from a woman aged 25 to 45 with COVID-19, enrolled during active disease.

This clone was counted only a few times. The rearrangement uses TRBV7-2 and TRBJ2-1; TRBD2 matches 10 bases. V was clipped by 4 bases and J by 15 bases; unmatched bases: 12. This CDR3 is 14 amino acids long. Germline CDR1 reads SGHTA; CDR2 reads FQGNSA. Here the CDR3 DNA reads TGTGCCAGCAGCTGGGGTAGCGGGGGGTCTGGCGCGTTCTTC. Its protein product is CASSWGSGGSGAFF. The whole variable domain, remainder taken from reference TRBV7-2 and TRBJ2-1, is GAGVSQSPSNKVTEKGKDVELRCDPISGHTALYWYRQSLGQGLEFLIYFQGNSAPDKSGLPSDRFSAERTGGSVSTLTIQRTQQEDSAVYLCASSWGSGGSGAFFGPGTRLTVL.

This chain joins TRBV7-9 and TRBJ2-3; 7 positions match TRBD1. The ends lost 5 bases at V and 5 bases at J; junction bases unmatched: 10. CDR1 and CDR2 from the germline V gene are SEHNR and FQNEAQ (reference sequence). The CDR3 length is 15 residues. The CDR3 sequence: CASSDDQGVLDTQYF. CDR3 DNA sequence: TGTGCCAGCAGCGACGATCAGGGGGTATTAGATACGCAGTATTTT.

This chain links TRBV11-2 with TRBJ2-7; D not certain. Trimming took 5 bases from V and 5 from J, leaving 10 bases between them. CDR3 size: 12 residues. Germline assignment: CDR1 SGHAT and CDR2 FQNNGV. CDR3: CASSHLRDEQYF. The CDR3 DNA sequence: TGTGCCAGCAGCCACCTCCGGGACGAGCAGTACTTC.